This T cell receptor beta chain was sequenced during a study of chemoradiotherapy in HPV16-positive cancers. Between the trimmed V and J ends, which lost 2 bases and 2 bases, there was a span of 14 bases. CDR3 length: 16 residues. CDR1 and CDR2 (germline): MNHEY, SVGAGI. Profiling relied on immunoSEQ multiplex PCR, and the TCRdb table lists in-frame clones only, not all of them. The sample records 17,000 or so clones, 70% being singletons. The genes are TRBV6-5 and TRBJ2-3; D is unresolved. The clonotype originates from a human donor with HPV-associated anogenital cancer. This specimen consisted of tumor tissue, obtained from a patient who underwent chemoradiotherapy. The CDR3 region has the DNA TGTGCCAGCAGTTACGGCCCTACGGGTAACACAGATACGCAGTATTTT. It encodes CASSYGPTGNTDTQYF.